Listed below are T cell receptor beta chains from one sample, sequenced in a study of OX40 agonist ivuxolimab in advanced cancers. This table comes from immunoSEQ multiplex PCR, and its TCRdb copy is limited to in-frame clones, with some not included. The sample contains approximately 35,000 clones, around 74% of which appear only once. Specimen: CD4+ or CD8+ T cells sorted from blood, collected in a trial of the OX40 agonist ivuxolimab. These TCRs come from an adult with an advanced solid tumor such as melanoma, head and neck, liver or kidney cancer. Each CDR3 is given with its conserved first and last residue. Each record gives: D gene, clone size, J gene, V gene, CDR3 DNA, CDR3 protein. The D gene is left open where the match is weak. A row's size may be missing; if present it is once, few, many or a size class.

d_gene: .
abundance: few
j_gene: TRBJ2-3
v_gene: TRBV2
CDR3nt: TGTGCCAGCAGTGAATGGGGCGGAGGAGGTTCAGATACGCAGTATTTT
CDR3aa: CASSEWGGGGSDTQYF

d_gene: .
abundance: .
j_gene: TRBJ1-1
v_gene: TRBV7-2
CDR3nt: TGTGCCAGCAGCTTAGCGGTGACCCTAATGAACACTGAAGCTTTCTTT
CDR3aa: CASSLAVTLMNTEAFF

d_gene: TRBD2
abundance: .
j_gene: TRBJ2-7
v_gene: TRBV4-1
CDR3nt: TGCGCCAGCAGCCCCGAGCGGGGGAACCTCTACGAGCAGTACTTC
CDR3aa: CASSPERGNLYEQYF

d_gene: .
abundance: .
j_gene: TRBJ1-5
v_gene: TRBV5-6
CDR3nt: TGTGCCAGCAGCTTTTCGGGTTTGAATCAGCCCCAGCATTTT
CDR3aa: CASSFSGLNQPQHF

d_gene: .
abundance: .
j_gene: TRBJ2-1
v_gene: TRBV6-4
CDR3nt: TGTGCCAGCAGTGGTGGTTCTAGCAATGAGCAGTTCTTC
CDR3aa: CASSGGSSNEQFF

d_gene: TRBD2
abundance: .
j_gene: TRBJ2-1
v_gene: TRBV9
CDR3nt: TGTGCCAGCAGCGTAGAGGGCGGGGGATACAATGAGCAGTTCTTC
CDR3aa: CASSVEGGGYNEQFF

d_gene: .
abundance: .
j_gene: TRBJ1-4
v_gene: TRBV6-6
CDR3nt: TGTGCCAGCATATCGTCCAGGAATGAAAAACTGTTTTTT
CDR3aa: CASISSRNEKLFF

d_gene: TRBD1
abundance: .
j_gene: TRBJ2-7
v_gene: TRBV19
CDR3nt: TGTGCCAGTACGGGGACAGGGGTTTACGAGCAGTACTTC
CDR3aa: CASTGTGVYEQYF

d_gene: TRBD1
abundance: .
j_gene: TRBJ1-6
v_gene: TRBV28
CDR3nt: TGTGCCAGCAGTCCGGGACAGGGTTATAATTCACCCCTCCACTTT
CDR3aa: CASSPGQGYNSPLHF

d_gene: .
abundance: .
j_gene: TRBJ1-2
v_gene: TRBV6-6
CDR3nt: TGTGCCAGCAGTTATTGGGATGGCTACACCTTC
CDR3aa: CASSYWDGYTF

d_gene: .
abundance: .
j_gene: TRBJ2-7
v_gene: TRBV10-3
CDR3nt: TGTGCCATCAGTGATCAGGACTCCTACGAGCAGTACTTC
CDR3aa: CAISDQDSYEQYF

d_gene: .
abundance: .
j_gene: TRBJ2-7
v_gene: TRBV7-2
CDR3nt: TGTGCCAGCAGCTTACTTGGGCGGGGCGAGTACGAGCAGTACTTC
CDR3aa: CASSLLGRGEYEQYF

d_gene: .
abundance: .
j_gene: TRBJ1-2
v_gene: TRBV30
CDR3nt: TGTGCCTCCGCCAGGGCTCTCCTCTATGGCTACACCTTC
CDR3aa: CASARALLYGYTF

d_gene: .
abundance: .
j_gene: TRBJ1-6
v_gene: TRBV7-9
CDR3nt: TGTGCCAGCAGCTTAGCTGCTGCAGGCTTCTATAATTCACCCCTCCACTTT
CDR3aa: CASSLAAAGFYNSPLHF

d_gene: .
abundance: few
j_gene: TRBJ1-3
v_gene: TRBV11-2
CDR3nt: TGTGCCAGCAGCGTGGAAGTAGCTGGAAACACCATATATTTT
CDR3aa: CASSVEVAGNTIYF

d_gene: TRBD2
abundance: .
j_gene: TRBJ2-5
v_gene: TRBV5-1
CDR3nt: TGCGCCAGCAGCTTGGCCTCTAGCGGGGCTGGGCCCCAAGAGACCCAGTACTTC
CDR3aa: CASSLASSGAGPQETQYF

d_gene: .
abundance: .
j_gene: TRBJ2-3
v_gene: TRBV5-6
CDR3nt: TGTGCCAGCAGCAGACGGACGGCCGGGGATACGCAGTATTTT
CDR3aa: CASSRRTAGDTQYF

d_gene: .
abundance: .
j_gene: TRBJ2-3
v_gene: TRBV10-3
CDR3nt: TGTGCCATCAGTGAGTATCCAGCTGGAAGCACAGATACGCAGTATTTT
CDR3aa: CAISEYPAGSTDTQYF

d_gene: .
abundance: .
j_gene: TRBJ2-5
v_gene: TRBV25-1
CDR3nt: TGTGCCAGCAGTCCCGGGCAGTTCCAAGAGACCCAGTACTTC
CDR3aa: CASSPGQFQETQYF

d_gene: .
abundance: .
j_gene: TRBJ1-2
v_gene: TRBV4-1
CDR3nt: TGCGCCAGCAGCCATGGTCCCAACTATGGCTACACCTTC
CDR3aa: CASSHGPNYGYTF

d_gene: .
abundance: .
j_gene: TRBJ2-5
v_gene: TRBV15
CDR3nt: TGTGCCACCAGCAGAGCCAGGGGGGGGAGGCTTGGAGAGACCCAGTACTTC
CDR3aa: CATSRARGGRLGETQYF

d_gene: .
abundance: .
j_gene: TRBJ1-4
v_gene: TRBV28
CDR3nt: TGTGCCAGCAGTCCAACCGAGGACAGCAATGAAAAACTGTTTTTT
CDR3aa: CASSPTEDSNEKLFF

d_gene: .
abundance: .
j_gene: TRBJ2-7
v_gene: TRBV7-9
CDR3nt: TGTGCCAGCAGCTTCGAATACGAGCAGTACTTC
CDR3aa: CASSFEYEQYF

d_gene: .
abundance: .
j_gene: TRBJ1-6
v_gene: TRBV7-9
CDR3nt: TGTGCCAGCAGCTTAGGGGGGGATAATTCACCCCTCCACTTT
CDR3aa: CASSLGGDNSPLHF

d_gene: .
abundance: .
j_gene: TRBJ2-4
v_gene: TRBV19
CDR3nt: TGTGCCAGTAGTATAGAGGAGGTGGGGAGAAACATTCAGTACTTC
CDR3aa: CASSIEEVGRNIQYF

d_gene: TRBD1
abundance: .
j_gene: TRBJ1-6
v_gene: TRBV5-1
CDR3nt: TGCGCCAGCAGCGGGATGACAGGGTACCCTAATTCACCCCTCCACTTT
CDR3aa: CASSGMTGYPNSPLHF

d_gene: TRBD1
abundance: .
j_gene: TRBJ2-7
v_gene: TRBV20-1
CDR3nt: TGCAGTGCAATGGGACAGATCGGGCAGTACTTC
CDR3aa: CSAMGQIGQYF

d_gene: .
abundance: .
j_gene: TRBJ1-2
v_gene: TRBV5-1
CDR3nt: TGCGCCAGCAGCTTGGACAGGGACTATGGCTACACCTTC
CDR3aa: CASSLDRDYGYTF

d_gene: TRBD1
abundance: few
j_gene: TRBJ2-5
v_gene: TRBV2
CDR3nt: TGTGCCAGGACGGGGACAGGTGGAGAGACCCAGTACTTC
CDR3aa: CARTGTGGETQYF

d_gene: TRBD2
abundance: .
j_gene: TRBJ2-1
v_gene: TRBV2
CDR3nt: TGTGCCTGCCGGTCGAGCGGGGCTTACAATGAGCAGTTCTTC
CDR3aa: CACRSSGAYNEQFF

d_gene: .
abundance: .
j_gene: TRBJ2-5
v_gene: TRBV2
CDR3nt: TGTGCCAGCAGCCTACAGGGGGGGACACAAGAGACCCAGTACTTC
CDR3aa: CASSLQGGTQETQYF